Sequencing of this T cell receptor (beta chain) was carried out in a study of blood T cell repertoires in COVID-19. For the study at large: There were acute and convalescent COVID-19 samples, and they came from the United States, Italy and Spain.

Per the original data handling: Using reference gene primer amplification, nucleated cell counts were estimated. Only in-frame clones appear in the TCRdb table, and some are missing; sequencing was by immunoSEQ multiplex PCR. From that table come the V and J calls and clone size; the DNA was used to work out D and trimming. The sample has approximately 69,000 clones, about 82% seen once; the top ten hold under 2%. CDR1 is LGHNA, CDR2 YNFKEQ, per germline. The CDR3 is 15 residues long. With V trimmed by 1 base and J by 4 bases, 5 bases remained unmatched. This clone turned up a few times. The TCR comes from a woman in her sixties or seventies with acute or convalescent COVID-19. The rearrangement uses TRBV4-2 and TRBJ2-5; 8 nucleotides align to TRBD2. The sample comprised peripheral blood. CDR3 in amino acids: CASSQVALAGETQYF. Written as DNA, the CDR3 is TGTGCCAGCAGCCAAGTCGCGCTAGCGGGAGAGACCCAGTACTTC.